The 28 T cell receptor beta chains given below trace back to one sample, sequenced in a study of beta chain features in type 1 diabetes. The whole isolated RNA underwent reverse transcription, so sequencing captured expressed TCRB transcripts. Method: immunoSEQ multiplex PCR; TCRdb's copy keeps in-frame clones and lacks some. The sample consists of about 900,000 clones, roughly 16% of them appearing once. Material: naive CD4+ T cells from blood. These receptors were obtained from a woman under 30 in good health.

The chain uses TRBV7-9 and TRBJ1-1; weak D call: TRBD1 (5 bases). The ends were cut back, 5 bases at V and 0 bases at J, with 25 bases in the middle. There are 19 residues in the CDR3. Germline V gene lookup returns CDR1 SEHNR and CDR2 FQNEAQ (reference sequence). The CDR3 region is CASSRRGRKADPMNTEAFF. Here the CDR3 DNA reads TGTGCCAGCAGCCGGAGGGGCAGAAAAGCGGATCCTATGAACACTGAAGCTTTCTTT.

The chain couples TRBV2 to TRBJ2-7; 9 bases match TRBD2. Germline CDR1 SNHLY, CDR2 FYNNEI. V trimming: 4 bases; J trimming: 1 base; junction bases outside the gene matches: 8. This CDR3 comprises 16 residues. CDR3 amino acids: CASSVMSSGASYEQYF. CDR3 sequence (DNA): TGTGCCAGCAGTGTGATGTCTAGCGGGGCATCCTACGAGCAGTACTTC.

V and J are TRBV4-1 and TRBJ2-7; D is tentatively TRBD1 or TRBD2 (6 bases each). The CDR3 consists of 22 residues. Per the germline V gene, CDR1 is MGHRA and CDR2 is YSYEKL. V lost 1 base, J lost 4 bases, and 35 bases lay in between. CDR3 sequence: CASSQAMIVVLGGGGQQYEQYF. The CDR3 DNA reads as TGCGCCAGCAGCCAAGCAATGATCGTCGTACTGGGGGGCGGAGGACAACAATACGAGCAGTACTTC.

This rearrangement joins TRBV6-5 to TRBJ2-7; 7 bases map to TRBD2. In germline, CDR1 is MNHEY, CDR2 SVGAGI. Germline trimming cut 7 bases from V and 4 bases from J; bases unmatched to any gene: 10. The CDR3 is 14 residues long. CDR3: CASKNTGLRYEQYF. In nucleotides, the CDR3 is TGTGCCAGCAAGAACACGGGACTACGGTACGAGCAGTACTTC.

This clone was found a few times. The chain recombines TRBV4-1 with TRBJ2-5, with D tentatively TRBD2 (5 bases). V was trimmed by 3 bases and J by 3 bases, leaving 17 bases between them. The CDR3 totals 16 residues. Germline loops: CDR1 MGHRA, CDR2 YSYEKL. CDR3 coding DNA: TGCGCCAGCAGCCATCACCGTCCCGGGATCGAAGAGACCCAGTACTTC. This translates into CASSHHRPGIEETQYF.

This clone was counted between two and nine times. The genes are TRBV5-1 and TRBJ2-3; D gene ambiguous. This CDR3 has 17 amino acids. From germline, CDR1 is SGHRS and CDR2 YFSETQ. The V end lost 1 base, the J end lost 0 bases, and 15 bases lay between the germline ends. Here the CDR3 reads CASSLFPGNPSTDTQYF. In DNA, the CDR3 is TGCGCCAGCAGCTTGTTCCCCGGTAACCCTAGCACAGATACGCAGTATTTT.

V usage is TRBV5-4 and J usage is TRBJ2-1, with D possibly TRBD1 on 5 matching bases. Germline CDR1 SGHNT, CDR2 YYREEE (reference sequence). The germline V and J ends were trimmed by 3 bases and 4 bases, with 8 bases remaining between them. The CDR3 length is 13 residues. CDR3 coding DNA: TGTGCCAGCAGCTCAACAGGTTACAATGAGCAGTTCTTC. Its translation is CASSSTGYNEQFF. The entire variable domain, with the rest obtained from reference TRBV5-4 and TRBJ2-1, is as follows: ETGVTQSPTHLIKTRGQQVTLRCSSQSGHNTVSWYQQALGQGPQFIFQYYREEENGRGNFPPRFSGLQFPNYSSELNVNALELDDSALYLCASSSTGYNEQFFGPGTRLTVL.

The chain couples TRBV28 to TRBJ2-1; 7 bases line up with TRBD2. Germline-derived CDR1 and CDR2 are MDHEN and SYDVKM. Unmatched junction bases numbered 9, after V lost 8 bases and J lost 8 bases. The CDR3 runs 13 residues. The CDR3 reads CASRVGTTDEQFF. CDR3 nucleotides: TGTGCCAGCCGGGTCGGGACTACCGATGAGCAGTTCTTC. The variable domain in full, completed from reference TRBV28 and TRBJ2-1, reads DVKVTQSSRYLVKRTGEKVFLECVQDMDHENMFWYRQDPGLGLRLIYFSYDVKMKEKGDIPEGYSVSREKKERFSLILESASTNQTSMYLCASRVGTTDEQFFGPGTRLTVL.

This clone has just a few counts. The genes are TRBV2 and TRBJ2-5; D not resolved. CDR1 is SNHLY, CDR2 FYNNEI, per germline. This CDR3 comprises 12 residues. The V end was cut by 6 bases, the J end by 1 base, with 6 bases between. The CDR3 loop reads CASRGIQETQYF. The CDR3, as DNA: TGTGCCAGCAGGGGGATCCAAGAGACCCAGTACTTC.

The chain is built from TRBV7-8 and TRBJ2-1, with unresolved D. The V and J ends lost 6 bases and 7 bases respectively, with 19 bases between them. Germline V gives CDR1 SGHVS, CDR2 FQNEAQ. The CDR3 is 15 residues long. CDR3 bases: TGTGCCAGCAGACCTATCAGGAGTGTGGAGAATGAGCAGTTCTTC. This codes for CASRPIRSVENEQFF.

V gene TRBV6-5 combines with J gene TRBJ1-1, with 8 bases fitting TRBD1. J was trimmed by 7 bases and V by 6 bases; bases with no gene match: 10. The CDR3 sequence is 14 residues long. In germline, CDR1 is MNHEY, CDR2 SVGAGI. Here the CDR3 reads CASRLDRGGLEAFF. CDR3 bases: TGTGCCAGCAGGCTTGACAGGGGCGGTCTTGAAGCTTTCTTT.

The chain carries TRBV19 and TRBJ2-2; possibly TRBD1 for D (6 bases). CDR1 LNHDA and CDR2 SQIVND come from the germline V gene (reference sequence). The CDR3 is 12 amino acids. The V gene lost 10 bases and the J gene lost 6 bases, with 12 bases spanning the gap. CDR3: CATTRTAGELFF. The CDR3 DNA is TGTGCCACTACCCGGACAGCCGGGGAGCTGTTTTTT.

The V gene is TRBV7-9, the J gene TRBJ2-1; 8 nucleotides match TRBD1. Germline-derived CDR1 and CDR2 are SEHNR and FQNEAQ (reference sequence). The CDR3 is made up of 16 amino acids. Unmatched junction bases numbered 13, after V lost 5 bases and J lost 7 bases. CDR3 nucleotide sequence: TGTGCCAGCAGCCCCCCGGCAGGGGGCCTTCAAAATGAGCAGTTCTTC. This codes for CASSPPAGGLQNEQFF.

This clone was seen a few times. The chain couples TRBV5-7 to TRBJ1-2; possible D gene TRBD1, 5 bases. TRBV5-7 is classed as an ORF, of uncertain function. CDR3 length equals 12 residues. Trimming removed 5 bases at V and 0 bases at J, with 5 bases between. The CDR3 DNA is TGTGCCAGCAGGACAGCTAACTATGGCTACACCTTC. It translates to CASRTANYGYTF.

This clone was detected ten times or more. V usage is TRBV14 and J usage is TRBJ1-1, with unresolved D. Germline CDR1 SGHDN, CDR2 FVKESK. V was shortened by 4 bases and J by 11 bases, with 20 bases between the two germline ends. The CDR3 totals 14 residues. In nucleotides, the CDR3 is TGTGCCAGCAGCCTCATCGGAATCTCCAAAGATGCTTTCTTT. Protein product: CASSLIGISKDAFF.

Here the CDR3 reads CASSQDTPRDTEAFF. Here the CDR3 DNA reads TGTGCCAGCAGCCAAGATACCCCCCGTGACACTGAAGCTTTCTTT. The V gene is TRBV4-2, the J gene TRBJ1-1; D not certain. Per germline, CDR1 LGHNA and CDR2 YNFKEQ. The CDR3 spans 15 residues. V was trimmed by 0 bases and J by 3 bases, leaving 11 bases between them.

The CDR3 bases are TGCGCCAGCAGCTTGGGGGGGACTCCGATCTCCTACGAGCAGTACTTC. Amino acids: CASSLGGTPISYEQYF. The chain carries TRBV5-1 and TRBJ2-7; weak D call: TRBD2 (6 bases). There are 16 residues in the CDR3. Germline CDR1 reads SGHRS; CDR2 reads YFSETQ. V shed 0 bases and J shed 0 bases, with 13 bases lying between them.

This clone was counted only a few times. The rearrangement links TRBV5-6 to TRBJ2-5; 9 bases fit TRBD1. Unmatched junction bases numbered 13, after V lost 2 bases and J lost 5 bases. CDR3 size: 17 residues. In germline, CDR1 is SGHDT, CDR2 YYEEEE. The CDR3 region is CASSLYPGQGMLETQYF. As DNA, the CDR3 is TGTGCCAGCAGCTTATATCCGGGACAGGGAATGTTGGAGACCCAGTACTTC.

The chain joins TRBV7-2 to TRBJ2-7, with 10 bases matching TRBD2. The CDR3 consists of 15 residues. Trimming at V came to 5 bases and at J to 1 base, leaving 5 bases not matched to a gene. Germline assignment: CDR1 SGHTA and CDR2 FQGNSA. CDR3 in amino acids: CASSRGLAESYEQYF. As DNA, the CDR3 is TGTGCCAGCAGCCGCGGACTAGCGGAGTCCTACGAGCAGTACTTC.

This clone was seen a handful of times. The chain is built from TRBV14 and TRBJ2-4, with TRBD2 identical over 7 bases. V gave up 4 bases and J gave up 0 bases; unmatched junction bases: 9. This CDR3 is built from 17 residues. CDR1 and CDR2 from the germline V gene are SGHDN and FVKESK. CDR3 nucleotide sequence: TGTGCCAGCAGCCCCATGGACGGGGGGAGAGCCAAAAACATTCAGTACTTC. It encodes CASSPMDGGRAKNIQYF. The full variable domain, its missing parts supplied by reference TRBV14 and TRBJ2-4, is EAGVTQFPSHSVIEKGQTVTLRCDPISGHDNLYWYRRVMGKEIKFLLHFVKESKQDESGMPNNRFLAERTGGTYSTLKVQPAELEDSGVYFCASSPMDGGRAKNIQYFGAGTRLSVL.

In this sample, this clone turned up a few times. The V call is TRBV7-8, the J call TRBJ2-3; 7 bases agree with TRBD1. The CDR3 is 14 residues long. The germline gives CDR1 SGHVS, CDR2 FQNEAQ. Trimming cost V 0 bases and J 5 bases; bases outside gene matches: 2. In DNA form, the CDR3 reads TGTGCCAGCAGCTTAGCACAGGGGTTAGATACGCAGTATTTT. This translates into CASSLAQGLDTQYF.

This clone was found a few times. This chain joins TRBV5-1 and TRBJ2-1; D remains unclear. This CDR3 region has 15 residues. Trimming took 0 bases from V and 0 from J, leaving 7 bases between them. Germline CDR1 is SGHRS and CDR2 is YFSETQ. CDR3 in DNA: TGCGCCAGCAGCTTGGTTCCGACCTCCTACAATGAGCAGTTCTTC. Translated, it gives CASSLVPTSYNEQFF.

The chain combines TRBV6-5 with TRBJ2-3; no firm D call. Trimming stripped 1 base from V and 2 bases from J, with 7 bases between. The CDR3 is 14 amino acids. Germline assignment: CDR1 MNHEY and CDR2 SVGAGI. The CDR3 here is CASSYFGNTDTQYF. In nucleotides, the CDR3 is TGTGCCAGCAGTTACTTTGGAAACACAGATACGCAGTATTTT.

The gene calls are TRBV27 and TRBJ1-4; TRBD1 is a possible D gene (5 bases). Germline-derived CDR1 and CDR2 are MNHEY and SMNVEV (reference sequence). V lost 2 bases and J 2 bases, leaving 9 bases between the germline ends. The CDR3 covers 15 residues. CDR3 in amino acids: CASSLQGATNEKLFF. CDR3 coding DNA: TGTGCCAGCAGTTTACAAGGGGCGACTAATGAAAAACTGTTTTTT.

This chain joins TRBV19 and TRBJ2-7; D gene ambiguous. This CDR3 has 16 amino acids. The V and J ends lost 5 bases and 0 bases respectively, with 17 bases between them. From germline, CDR1 is LNHDA and CDR2 SQIVND (reference sequence). This CDR3 reads CASSSTNTIRSYEQYF. The CDR3, as DNA: TGTGCCAGTAGTTCGACCAACACTATACGCTCCTACGAGCAGTACTTC. The full variable domain, rest sourced from reference TRBV19 and TRBJ2-7, is DGGITQSPKYLFRKEGQNVTLSCEQNLNHDAMYWYRQDPGQGLRLIYYSQIVNDFQKGDIAEGYSVSREKKESFPLTVTSAQKNPTAFYLCASSSTNTIRSYEQYFGPGTRLTVT.

Comments on this clone: This specimen includes other DNA sequences encoding the same CDR3. V usage is TRBV20-1 and J usage is TRBJ2-3, with D uncertain. In germline, CDR1 is DFQATT, CDR2 SNEGSKA (reference sequence). Trimming shortened V by 5 bases and J by 2 bases, and 5 bases separated the two germline ends. This CDR3 region has 11 residues. The CDR3 coding sequence is TGCAGTGCTCGTCCCACAGATACGCAGTATTTT. Translating gives CSARPTDTQYF.

The rearrangement joins TRBV29-1 to TRBJ2-3; D is uncertain. Germline V gene sequence: CDR1 SQVTM, CDR2 ANQGSEA. V was trimmed by 7 bases and J by 0 bases, leaving 11 bases between them. This CDR3 comprises 13 residues. The CDR3 sequence is CSAETVSTDTQYF. The CDR3 DNA follows: TGCAGCGCCGAGACCGTGAGCACAGATACGCAGTATTTT.

This clone was detected only a few times. V and J are TRBV25-1 and TRBJ2-6; no clear D gene. There are 14 residues in the CDR3. Trimming cost V 3 bases and J 2 bases, with 5 bases left between them. Per the germline V gene, CDR1 is MGHDK and CDR2 is SYGVNS. CDR3 residues: CASSDSAGANVLTF. The CDR3 nucleotides are TGTGCCAGCAGTGACTCCGCTGGGGCCAACGTCCTGACTTTC. Variable domain in full (rest from reference TRBV25-1 and TRBJ2-6): EADIYQTPRYLVIGTGKKITLECSQTMGHDKMYWYQQDPGMELHLIHYSYGVNSTEKGDLSSESTVSRIRTEHFPLTLESARPSHTSQYLCASSDSAGANVLTFGAGSRLTVL.